The 8 T cell receptor beta chains presented below share a single source sample, sequenced in a study of early T cells in non-severe SARS-CoV-2 infection. TCRdb reprocessed the 5' RACE reads with MiXCR, giving one entry per CDR3 protein. The repertoire consists of approximately 80,000 distinct CDR3 sequences, with about 11% occurring once and the leading ten covering approximately 12%. The sample consisted of whole blood, taken at baseline. The receptors come from an adult who was a healthcare worker with PCR-confirmed SARS-CoV-2 infection or an uninfected control (not recorded which).

The chain couples TRBV20-1 to TRBJ2-2; D gene ambiguous. This CDR3 region has 13 residues. V lost 2 bases to trimming and J lost 1 base, with 5 bases between them. The V gene's germline CDR1 is DFQATT and CDR2 SNEGSKA (reference sequence). The CDR3 sequence is CSARLGNTGELFF. CDR3 DNA: TGCAGTGCTAGACTAGGGAACACCGGGGAGCTGTTTTTT.

This clonotype occurred many times. The CDR3 region is CASSYSQREFSSYNEQFF. The CDR3 bases are TGTGCCAGCAGTTACTCGCAGCGGGAATTTAGCTCCTACAATGAGCAGTTCTTC. The V and J genes are TRBV6-5 and TRBJ2-1, with 7 bases that match TRBD2. Trimming cost V 0 bases and J 0 bases; bases outside gene matches: 8. The CDR3 is made up of 18 amino acids. Germline loops: CDR1 MNHEY, CDR2 SVGAGI.

This clonotype was counted a few times. The rearrangement uses TRBV6-6 and TRBJ1-1; TRBD1 is a possible D gene (5 bases). This CDR3 comprises 15 residues. V dropped 0 bases and J dropped 0 bases, with 8 bases sitting between them. Germline V gene lookup returns CDR1 MNHNY and CDR2 SVGAGI (reference sequence). The CDR3 is CASSYSRGLNTEAFF. For the CDR3, the DNA is TGTGCCAGCAGTTACTCGAGGGGATTGAACACTGAAGCTTTCTTT.

Only a few counts were recorded for this clonotype. V usage is TRBV5-1 and J usage is TRBJ1-1; D ambiguous. Germline V gene lookup returns CDR1 SGHRS and CDR2 YFSETQ. The CDR3 has 15 amino acids. V was shortened by 4 bases and J by 1 base, with 14 bases between the two germline ends. The CDR3 loop is CASSGDSLENTEAFF. CDR3 DNA sequence: TGCGCCAGCAGCGGTGATTCCCTGGAGAACACTGAAGCTTTCTTT.

This clonotype was seen ten or more times. J is TRBJ1-6 and V is TRBV5-1; 8 nucleotides match TRBD1. The CDR3 has 13 residues. The trim removed 6 bases at V and 9 bases at J, leaving 5 bases unmatched. The V gene's germline CDR1 is SGHRS and CDR2 YFSETQ. The chain's CDR3 is CASNTGGSSPLHF. The CDR3 DNA reads TGCGCCAGCAACACAGGGGGTAGTTCACCCCTCCACTTT.

This clonotype was counted between two and nine times. The rearrangement uses TRBV5-6 and TRBJ1-6; 10 bases are a match to TRBD1. V was clipped by 4 bases and J by 8 bases; unmatched bases: 6. Germline lookup yields CDR1 SGHDT and CDR2 YYEEEE. The CDR3 consists of 15 residues. Here the CDR3 reads CASSTGTGDYSPLHF. In nucleotides, the CDR3 is TGTGCCAGCAGCACAGGGACAGGGGATTATTCACCCCTCCACTTT.

The gene calls are TRBV7-8 and TRBJ1-1, with D unresolved. Trimming removed 1 base from V and 1 base from J, with 10 bases in between. The germline V gene has CDR1 SGHVS and CDR2 FQNEAQ. The length of the CDR3 is 15 residues. CDR3 loop: CASSLGTVTNTEAFF. CDR3 bases: TGTGCCAGCAGCTTAGGGACCGTCACGAACACTGAAGCTTTCTTT.

This clonotype was detected only a few times. J is TRBJ2-1 and V is TRBV6-2 or TRBV6-3; D is ambiguous. Germline CDR1 and CDR2: MNHEY and SVGEGT. V lost 6 bases, J lost 5 bases, and 17 bases lay in between. The CDR3 totals 15 residues. The CDR3 here is CASRPGPPTDNEQFF. The CDR3 DNA reads TGTGCCAGCAGACCCGGGCCACCGACGGACAATGAGCAGTTCTTC.